This TCR beta chain was profiled in a study of blood T cells in healthy people across ages. The table lists this clonotype with a few counts. PCR was performed a second time for about 7 to 12 cycles using a sample-barcoded 5' primer and a J-beta primer mix. TCRdb re-derived calls from the 5' RACE reads in MiXCR, one entry per CDR3 protein. The sample gives some 760,000 distinct CDR3 sequences, 20% to 25% of which show up once; more than 3% is in the top ten. The germline CDR1 and CDR2 sequences are SQVTM and ANQGSEA. The CDR3 has 14 residues. With 4 bases removed from V and 3 bases from J, the gap between germline ends came to 13 bases. Another study also made use of these data, one on T cells of mothers and their children.

The receptor comes from a boy aged 5-17 years in good health. What was sequenced was blood. The chain links TRBV29-1 to TRBJ2-1; possible D gene TRBD2, 6 bases. The CDR3 spells CSVAGTGIYNEQFF. The CDR3 DNA follows: TGCAGCGTTGCCGGGACTGGCATCTACAATGAGCAGTTCTTC.